This T cell receptor (beta chain) is from a study of shared clonotypes between healthy human individuals. The assay was immunoSEQ multiplex PCR, and TCRdb's table has in-frame clones only and misses some. The table includes some 1 million clones, roughly 80% detected once. CDR1 SGHAT and CDR2 FQDESV come from the germline V gene (reference sequence). The CDR3 loop spans 14 amino acids. V lost 3 bases to trimming and J lost 11 bases, with 14 bases between them. Input material: memory CD4+ T cells sorted from blood. Noted subset: CD45RA-negative fraction. The receptor was isolated from a young man in good health. The V call is TRBV11-1, the J call TRBJ1-6; D is undetermined. The CDR3 DNA reads as TGTGCCAGCAGCTTTGGGGAAGCGCAGCCACCCCTCCACTTT. Amino acids: CASSFGEAQPPLHF.